This T cell receptor (beta chain) was found in a study of blood T cells in healthy people across ages. Study outcomes and limitations: TCR beta diversity tracked closely with naive T cell percentage. It was the long-lived donors that had more naive CD4+ cells and higher diversity than aged donors.

The second PCR ran about 7 to 12 cycles with a sample-barcoded 5' primer and J-beta primers. TCRdb passed the 5' RACE reads through MiXCR, listing each CDR3 protein once. The sample carries around 800,000 distinct CDR3 sequences, less than 60% recorded once. A word on this clonotype: Its antigen is undetermined.

Individuals who donated were healthy Caucasians from Russia aged roughly 6 to 90. No fewer than 7 million PBMCs went into each sample. The clonotype comes from a man older than 75 in good health. The material sequenced was blood.

DNA for the CDR3: TGTGCCAGCAGCTTTGGCCTACCCACCTACGAGCAGTACTTC. Translated, it gives CASSFGLPTYEQYF. The V and J genes are TRBV7-2 and TRBJ2-7; D gene uncertain. V lost 3 bases to trimming and J lost 2 bases, with 11 bases between them. Germline assignment: CDR1 SGHTA and CDR2 FQGNSA. This CDR3 region has 14 residues. Full variable domain (remainder filled in from reference TRBV7-2 and TRBJ2-7): GAGVSQSPSNKVTEKGKDVELRCDPISGHTALYWYRQSLGQGLEFLIYFQGNSAPDKSGLPSDRFSAERTGGSVSTLTIQRTQQEDSAVYLCASSFGLPTYEQYFGPGTRLTVT.